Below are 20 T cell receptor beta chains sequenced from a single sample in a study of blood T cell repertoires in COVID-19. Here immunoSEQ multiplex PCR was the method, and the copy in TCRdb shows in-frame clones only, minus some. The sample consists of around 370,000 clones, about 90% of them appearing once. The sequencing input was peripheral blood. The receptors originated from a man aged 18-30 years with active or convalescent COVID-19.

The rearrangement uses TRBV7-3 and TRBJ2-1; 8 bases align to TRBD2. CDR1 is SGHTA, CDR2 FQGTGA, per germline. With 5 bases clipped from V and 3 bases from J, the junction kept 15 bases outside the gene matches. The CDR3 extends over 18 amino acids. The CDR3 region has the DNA TGTGCCAGCAGCCTGGTGGGGGGGAGAACTAGCGGCTACAATGAGCAGTTCTTC. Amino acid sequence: CASSLVGGRTSGYNEQFF.

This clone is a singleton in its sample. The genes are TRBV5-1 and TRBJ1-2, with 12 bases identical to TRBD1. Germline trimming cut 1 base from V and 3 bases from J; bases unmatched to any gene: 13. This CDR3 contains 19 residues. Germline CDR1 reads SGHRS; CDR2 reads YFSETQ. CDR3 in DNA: TGCGCCAGCAGCTTGACGGGGACAGGGGGCTCGGTTTTTGACTATGGCTACACCTTC. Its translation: CASSLTGTGGSVFDYGYTF.

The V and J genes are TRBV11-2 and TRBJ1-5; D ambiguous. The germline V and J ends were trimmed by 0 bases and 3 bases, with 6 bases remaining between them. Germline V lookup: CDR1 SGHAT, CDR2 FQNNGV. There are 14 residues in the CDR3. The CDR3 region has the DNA TGTGCCAGCAGCTTAGAAGGACTCAATCAGCCCCAGCATTTT. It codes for CASSLEGLNQPQHF. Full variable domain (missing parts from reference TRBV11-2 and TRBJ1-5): EAGVAQSPRYKIIEKRQSVAFWCNPISGHATLYWYQQILGQGPKLLIQFQNNGVVDDSQLPKDRFSAERLKGVDSTLKIQPAKLEDSAVYLCASSLEGLNQPQHFGDGTRLSIL.

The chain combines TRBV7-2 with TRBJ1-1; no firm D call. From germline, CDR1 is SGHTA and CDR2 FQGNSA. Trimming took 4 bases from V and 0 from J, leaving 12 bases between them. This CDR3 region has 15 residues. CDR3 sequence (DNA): TGTGCCAGCAGCTCGCGAGCGGTGGTGAACACTGAAGCTTTCTTT. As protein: CASSSRAVVNTEAFF.

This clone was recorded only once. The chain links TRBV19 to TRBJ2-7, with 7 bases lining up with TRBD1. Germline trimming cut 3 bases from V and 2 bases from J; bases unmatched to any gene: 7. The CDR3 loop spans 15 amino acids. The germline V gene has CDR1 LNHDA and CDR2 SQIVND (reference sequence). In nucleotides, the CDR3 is TGTGCCAGTAGTATCCCGGGACAGCAAACCTACGAGCAGTACTTC. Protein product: CASSIPGQQTYEQYF.

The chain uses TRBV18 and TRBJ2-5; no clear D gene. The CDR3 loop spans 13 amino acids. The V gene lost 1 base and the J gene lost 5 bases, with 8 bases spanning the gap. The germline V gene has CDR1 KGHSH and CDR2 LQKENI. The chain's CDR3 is CASSPRPRETQYF. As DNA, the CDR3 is TGTGCCAGCTCACCACGGCCGAGGGAGACCCAGTACTTC. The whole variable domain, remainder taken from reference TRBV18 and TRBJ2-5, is NAGVMQNPRHLVRRRGQEARLRCSPMKGHSHVYWYRQLPEEGLKFMVYLQKENIIDESGMPKERFSAEFPKEGPSILRIQQVVRGDSAAYFCASSPRPRETQYFGPGTRLLVL.

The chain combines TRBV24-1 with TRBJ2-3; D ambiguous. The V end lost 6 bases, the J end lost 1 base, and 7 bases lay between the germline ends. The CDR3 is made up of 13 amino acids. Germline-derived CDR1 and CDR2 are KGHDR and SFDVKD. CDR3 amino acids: CATSLSGTDTQYF. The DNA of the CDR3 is TGTGCCACCAGTTTATCGGGCACAGATACGCAGTATTTT.

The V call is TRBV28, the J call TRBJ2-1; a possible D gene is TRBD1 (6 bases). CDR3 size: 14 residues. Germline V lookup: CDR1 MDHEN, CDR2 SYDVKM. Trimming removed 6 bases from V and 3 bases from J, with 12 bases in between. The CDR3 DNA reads TGTGCCAGCAGGAAGGGACACAACTACAATGAGCAGTTCTTC. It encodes CASRKGHNYNEQFF.

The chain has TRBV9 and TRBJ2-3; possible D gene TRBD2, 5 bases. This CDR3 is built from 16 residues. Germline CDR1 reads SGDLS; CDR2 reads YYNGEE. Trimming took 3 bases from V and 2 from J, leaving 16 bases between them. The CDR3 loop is CASSAHRAVHTDTQYF. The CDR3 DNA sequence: TGTGCCAGCAGCGCGCACCGAGCGGTACACACAGATACGCAGTATTTT.

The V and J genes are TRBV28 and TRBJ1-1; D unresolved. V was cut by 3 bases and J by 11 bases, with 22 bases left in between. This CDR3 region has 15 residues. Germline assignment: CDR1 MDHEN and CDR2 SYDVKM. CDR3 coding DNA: TGTGCCAGCAGTTTCGGGAGTAATCCTCAACTTTCTGCTTTCTTT. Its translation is CASSFGSNPQLSAFF.

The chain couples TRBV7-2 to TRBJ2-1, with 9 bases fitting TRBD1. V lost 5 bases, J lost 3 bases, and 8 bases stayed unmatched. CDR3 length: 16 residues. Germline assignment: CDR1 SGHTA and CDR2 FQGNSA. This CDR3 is CASSIRRGQGYNEQFF. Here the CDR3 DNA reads TGTGCCAGCAGCATAAGAAGGGGACAGGGCTACAATGAGCAGTTCTTC.

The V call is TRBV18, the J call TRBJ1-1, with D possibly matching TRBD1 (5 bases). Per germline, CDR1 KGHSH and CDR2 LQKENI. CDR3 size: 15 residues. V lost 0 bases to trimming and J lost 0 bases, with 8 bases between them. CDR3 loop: CASSPPGHLNTEAFF. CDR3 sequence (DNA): TGTGCCAGCTCACCACCCGGACACTTGAACACTGAAGCTTTCTTT.

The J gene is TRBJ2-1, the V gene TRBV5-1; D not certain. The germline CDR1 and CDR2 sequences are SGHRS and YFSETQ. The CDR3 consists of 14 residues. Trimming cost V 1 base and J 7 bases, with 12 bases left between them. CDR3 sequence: CASSLTYLGNEQFF. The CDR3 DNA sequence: TGCGCCAGCAGCTTGACATACCTCGGGAATGAGCAGTTCTTC.

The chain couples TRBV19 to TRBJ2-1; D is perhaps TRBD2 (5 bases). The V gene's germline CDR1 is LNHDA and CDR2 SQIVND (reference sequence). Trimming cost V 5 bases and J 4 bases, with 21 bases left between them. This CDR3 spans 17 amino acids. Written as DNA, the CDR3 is TGTGCCAGTAGTCCGGGGTCACTAGATGCTCGGTACAATGAGCAGTTCTTC. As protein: CASSPGSLDARYNEQFF.

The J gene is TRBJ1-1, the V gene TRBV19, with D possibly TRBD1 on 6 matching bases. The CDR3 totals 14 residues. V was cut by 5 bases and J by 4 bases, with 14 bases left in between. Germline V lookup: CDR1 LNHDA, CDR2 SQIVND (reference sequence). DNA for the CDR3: TGTGCCAGTAGTCAAGACAGGCGTGGCACTGAAGCTTTCTTT. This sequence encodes CASSQDRRGTEAFF.

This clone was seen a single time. In DNA form, the CDR3 reads TGTGCCAGCAGTTTCTCTAGCGGTGTAGAGCAGTACTTC. This codes for CASSFSSGVEQYF. This chain joins TRBV27 and TRBJ2-7, with 7 bases aligning to TRBD2. The CDR3 is made up of 13 amino acids. In germline, CDR1 is MNHEY, CDR2 SMNVEV (reference sequence). Losses at the gene ends were 3 bases for V and 7 bases for J; bases not matched to a gene: 6.

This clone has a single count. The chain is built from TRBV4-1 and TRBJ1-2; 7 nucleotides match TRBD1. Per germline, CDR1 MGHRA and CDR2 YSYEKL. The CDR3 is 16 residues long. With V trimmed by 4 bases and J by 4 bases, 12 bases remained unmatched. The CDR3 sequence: CASSLLQGKDSYGYTF. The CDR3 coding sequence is TGCGCCAGCAGCCTGTTACAGGGGAAGGATAGCTATGGCTACACCTTC.

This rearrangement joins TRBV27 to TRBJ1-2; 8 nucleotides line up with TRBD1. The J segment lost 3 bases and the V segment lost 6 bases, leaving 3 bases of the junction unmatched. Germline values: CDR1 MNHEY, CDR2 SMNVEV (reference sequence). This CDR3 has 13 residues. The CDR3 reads CASRRQGHYGYTF. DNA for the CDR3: TGTGCCAGCAGGCGACAGGGGCACTATGGCTACACCTTC.

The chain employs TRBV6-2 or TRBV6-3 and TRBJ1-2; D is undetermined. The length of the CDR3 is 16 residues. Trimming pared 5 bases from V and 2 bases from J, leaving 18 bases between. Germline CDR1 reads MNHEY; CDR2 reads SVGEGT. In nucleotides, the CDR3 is TGTGCCAGCAGTCCAAACACCGTCCAGAGGAACTATGGCTACACCTTC. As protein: CASSPNTVQRNYGYTF.

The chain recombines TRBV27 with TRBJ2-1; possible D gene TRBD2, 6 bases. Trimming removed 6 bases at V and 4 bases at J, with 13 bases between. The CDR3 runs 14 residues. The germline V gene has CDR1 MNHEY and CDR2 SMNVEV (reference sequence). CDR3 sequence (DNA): TGTGCCAGCAGGGTAGCGGATCTATACAATGAGCAGTTCTTC. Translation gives CASRVADLYNEQFF.